What follows are 16 T cell receptor beta chains derived from one specimen sequenced in a study of cytomegalovirus exposure and HLA in healthy donors. The PCR used 60 Vbeta and 13 Jbeta primers. Profiling relied on immunoSEQ multiplex PCR, and the TCRdb table lists in-frame clones only, not all of them. The sample consists of 250,000 to 350,000 clones, 75% to 85% of them appearing once. The sequenced material came from PBMCs. The receptors shown here come from a girl between 2 and 10 years old in good health and CMV-seronegative.

This clone has a single count. The chain recombines TRBV30 with TRBJ1-5; D ambiguous. Per germline, CDR1 GTSNPN and CDR2 SVGIG (reference sequence). V was pared by 0 bases and J by 0 bases, with 15 bases between. The CDR3 length is 17 residues. The CDR3 DNA reads as TGTGCCTGGAGTGTACCTAGAACGTCTTATAGCAATCAGCCCCAGCATTTT. Its protein product is CAWSVPRTSYSNQPQHF.

This rearrangement joins TRBV5-6 to TRBJ1-1; D is perhaps TRBD1 (6 bases). V dropped 5 bases and J dropped 0 bases, with 11 bases sitting between them. The CDR3 totals 14 residues. CDR1 and CDR2 from the germline V gene are SGHDT and YYEEEE. The chain's CDR3 is CASSYTGLNTEAFF. In DNA form, the CDR3 reads TGTGCCAGCAGTTATACAGGGTTGAACACTGAAGCTTTCTTT.

The chain uses TRBV13 and TRBJ2-1; 13 nucleotides match TRBD2. The CDR3 runs to 15 residues. With V trimmed by 5 bases and J by 4 bases, 2 bases remained unmatched. Germline V CDR1 and CDR2: PRHDT, FYEKMQ (reference sequence). CDR3 DNA sequence: TGTGCCAGCAGCCAGGGACTAGCGGGGTACAATGAGCAGTTCTTC. This sequence encodes CASSQGLAGYNEQFF.

This rearrangement joins TRBV6-5 to TRBJ2-1; 9 positions agree with TRBD2. The length of the CDR3 is 15 residues. The germline gives CDR1 MNHEY, CDR2 SVGAGI. V was pared by 7 bases and J by 4 bases, with 8 bases of the junction left unmatched. CDR3: CASTSGAGGYNEQFF. The CDR3 coding sequence is TGTGCCAGCACCTCCGGAGCGGGGGGATACAATGAGCAGTTCTTC.

This chain joins TRBV7-2 and TRBJ1-2; TRBD1 aligns across 9 bases. Trimming at V came to 4 bases and at J to 0 bases, leaving 3 bases not matched to a gene. The germline CDR1 and CDR2 sequences are SGHTA and FQGNSA. This CDR3 has 15 residues. This CDR3 reads CASSYWTGANYGYTF. In DNA form, the CDR3 reads TGTGCCAGCAGCTACTGGACAGGGGCTAACTATGGCTACACCTTC.

J is TRBJ2-5 and V is TRBV7-6; 13 bases agree with TRBD2. Germline CDR1 reads SGHVS; CDR2 reads FNYEAQ. The CDR3 has 16 residues. V was clipped by 4 bases and J by 4 bases; unmatched bases: 6. This CDR3 reads CASSSRLAGGLETQYF. The CDR3 DNA sequence: TGTGCCAGCAGCTCCAGACTAGCGGGGGGATTAGAGACCCAGTACTTC.

The chain is built from TRBV30 and TRBJ1-2, with D perhaps TRBD1 (5 bases). Germline lookup yields CDR1 GTSNPN and CDR2 SVGIG (reference sequence). The CDR3 spans 13 residues. V lost 3 bases and J 9 bases, leaving 17 bases between the germline ends. As DNA, the CDR3 is TGTGCCTGGAGGCGGGACCGCTCCCCCCGCTACACCTTC. This codes for CAWRRDRSPRYTF.

This clone came up a few times. The V gene is TRBV5-1, the J gene TRBJ2-7; D may be TRBD1 (6 bases). Germline CDR1 is SGHRS and CDR2 is YFSETQ. V gave up 3 bases and J gave up 4 bases, with 11 bases separating them. The CDR3 has 13 residues. The CDR3 DNA reads as TGCGCCAGCAGCTCGACAGGTTTTTACGAGCAGTACTTC. Translated: CASSSTGFYEQYF.

This clone occurred once. The chain combines TRBV5-4 with TRBJ2-1; no clear D gene. The CDR3 sequence is 13 residues long. Germline CDR1 is SGHNT and CDR2 is YYREEE (reference sequence). Trimming shortened V by 2 bases and J by 9 bases, and 12 bases separated the two germline ends. The CDR3 DNA reads as TGTGCCAGCAGCTTTTTCTCTGGCGGTGAGCAGTTCTTC. It specifies CASSFFSGGEQFF. Full variable domain (missing parts from reference TRBV5-4 and TRBJ2-1): ETGVTQSPTHLIKTRGQQVTLRCSSQSGHNTVSWYQQALGQGPQFIFQYYREEENGRGNFPPRFSGLQFPNYSSELNVNALELDDSALYLCASSFFSGGEQFFGPGTRLTVL.

The V gene is TRBV19, the J gene TRBJ1-5; possibly TRBD1 for D (6 bases). Germline CDR1 and CDR2: LNHDA and SQIVND (reference sequence). V shed 3 bases and J shed 5 bases, with 8 bases lying between them. CDR3 size: 13 residues. This CDR3 is CASSIRGDQPQHF. CDR3 in DNA: TGTGCCAGTAGTATCAGGGGAGATCAGCCCCAGCATTTT.

This chain connects TRBV30 to TRBJ2-2, with D perhaps TRBD1 (6 bases). V was trimmed by 0 bases and J by 0 bases, leaving 26 bases between them. Per germline, CDR1 GTSNPN and CDR2 SVGIG (reference sequence). The CDR3 extends over 21 amino acids. DNA of the CDR3: TGTGCCTGGAGTGTACGAGGGACCGCTAACAGGGTAACGTCGAACACCGGGGAGCTGTTTTTT. As protein: CAWSVRGTANRVTSNTGELFF.

In this sample, this clone turned up a few times. The CDR3 protein is CASSLPGTSGGADTQYF. The CDR3 DNA reads as TGTGCCAGCAGTTTGCCCGGGACTAGCGGGGGGGCCGATACGCAGTATTTT. This chain links TRBV28 with TRBJ2-3, with 16 bases aligning to TRBD2. The V gene end was trimmed by 3 bases and the J gene end by 6 bases; junction bases not matched to a gene: 6. This CDR3 has 17 residues. Per germline, CDR1 MDHEN and CDR2 SYDVKM.

The chain couples TRBV7-6 to TRBJ2-1; tentatively, D is TRBD2 (6 bases). CDR3 length: 12 amino acids. The germline gives CDR1 SGHVS, CDR2 FNYEAQ. With 2 bases removed from V and 9 bases from J, the gap between germline ends came to 8 bases. In DNA, the CDR3 is TGTGCCAGCAGCTTATCGGGACTTGAGCAGTTCTTC. Translated, it gives CASSLSGLEQFF.

The sample holds a few counts of this clone. The chain couples TRBV7-8 to TRBJ1-3, with D possibly TRBD1 on 5 matching bases. V shed 2 bases and J shed 1 base, with 9 bases lying between them. CDR1 and CDR2 from the germline V gene are SGHVS and FQNEAQ. The length of the CDR3 is 15 residues. The CDR3 bases are TGTGCCAGCAGCTTACTGTCAGGGTCTGGAAACACCATATATTTT. Encoded protein: CASSLLSGSGNTIYF.

The V gene is TRBV5-6, the J gene TRBJ2-5, with a weak D call TRBD2 (6 bases). This CDR3 has 15 residues. The V gene lost 0 bases and the J gene lost 7 bases, with 16 bases spanning the gap. In germline, CDR1 is SGHDT, CDR2 YYEEEE. In DNA, the CDR3 is TGTGCCAGCAGCTTGGATCCGGGAGCCCCCAGGACCCAGTACTTC. Translation: CASSLDPGAPRTQYF.

The chain links TRBV30 to TRBJ1-6; 7 positions match TRBD1. CDR1 is GTSNPN, CDR2 SVGIG, per germline (reference sequence). The V and J ends lost 3 bases and 3 bases, in that order; junction bases with no gene match: 5. The CDR3 runs to 15 residues. In DNA, the CDR3 is TGTGCCTGGAGGGTCGACAGGGTCTATAATTCACCCCTCCACTTT. Encoded protein: CAWRVDRVYNSPLHF.